This T cell receptor (beta chain) comes out of a study of technical replicates of blood from a few donors (dated by TCRdb to 2017 to 2019). The germline ends are 16 bases apart after V is trimmed by 1 base and J by 3 bases. Looking up the germline V gene (reference sequence) yields CDR1 LNHNV and CDR2 YYDKDF. The CDR3 contains 16 residues, cysteine and phenylalanine counted. The kept DNA is CDR3 alone, 48 bases in frame from the first base. A note on this clone: No antigen is known for it. The record has no base qualities; no much larger clone is one base away.

Receptors were amplified or captured by the immunoSEQ multiplex PCR assay. TCRdb holds this immuneACCESS table with in-frame rearrangements only. Some clones are missing; in checked studies, unresolved V genes explain under half, and the rest has no known cause. The sample has roughly 82,000 clones on record, over 90% of them singletons. The biggest ten clones account for approximately 0.4% of the sample. The sequence derives from a human donor in good health. This receptor chain uses TRBV15 and TRBJ2-7, with TRBD2 perhaps the D gene, on 5 matching bases. The source material was T cells isolated from PBMCs. In nucleotide form, the sequence is TGTGCCACCAGCAGAGTATATACCGGCAGCGGCTACGAGCAGTACTTC. The translation is CATSRVYTGSGYEQYF.